What follows is one T cell receptor (beta chain) and its context. TCRdb's copy holds only in-frame clones and misses some; the assay was immunoSEQ multiplex PCR. The data show 150,000 or so clones, 75% to 80% seen once. These data originate in a study of blood T cell repertoires in COVID-19. Study summary: Sample material is recorded as cDNA or gDNA derived from T cells, B-cell-depleted T cells, or PBMCs.

V was pared by 5 bases and J by 3 bases, with 12 bases of the junction left unmatched. The CDR3 sequence is 17 residues long. Germline CDR1 is KGHSH and CDR2 is LQKENI. This chain uses TRBV18 with TRBJ2-1, with 8 bases identical to TRBD1. The sample was peripheral blood. The source is a man at least 80 years old with acute or convalescent COVID-19. The CDR3 protein is CASSIVLDRVIYNEQFF. In nucleotides, the CDR3 is TGTGCCAGCTCAATCGTTTTGGACAGGGTCATCTACAATGAGCAGTTCTTC.